This is a list of T cell receptor beta chains from one sample in a study of neurological immune-mediated disorders. One entry per CDR3 protein, called by TCRdb with MiXCR from the 5' RACE reads. The data show just over 20,000 distinct CDR3 sequences, roughly a sixth seen once. Sequenced: CD8+ T cells from blood. Source of these receptors: a woman under 30 with multiple sclerosis. The conserved cysteine and the conserved F or W are not part of the CDR3 here. A D gene is named only where the DNA matches it firmly.

NA	TRBV10-1	TRBJ2-3	ASSDGARSSYTQY
NA	TRBV7-2	TRBJ2-3	ASSFVGSDTQY
TRBD2	TRBV11-3	TRBJ2-1	ASSLAGRARSYNEQF
TRBD1	TRBV7-9	TRBJ2-3	ASSSERAGGRSDTQY
NA	TRBV6-6	TRBJ1-1	ASSYGQFEAF
TRBD2	TRBV12-3/TRBV12-4	TRBJ2-3	ASSSSREGRTQY
NA	TRBV5-5	TRBJ2-1	ASSLARGETYNEQF
NA	TRBV7-8	TRBJ1-2	ASSLGTGPYTPKSYGYT
TRBD1	TRBV5-6	TRBJ1-1	ASSQLKDRARREAF
NA	TRBV5-1	TRBJ2-5	ARAGLLQETQY
NA	TRBV7-6	TRBJ2-1	ASSLAGSGARNEQF
NA	TRBV9	TRBJ1-5	ASSPDGTGNQPQH
NA	TRBV29-1	TRBJ1-2	SDRTGPGYT
NA	TRBV5-1	TRBJ1-4	ASSLTVGEKLF
NA	TRBV6-6	TRBJ1-1	ASSYGEAF
TRBD1	TRBV12-3/TRBV12-4	TRBJ2-2	ASIVEGTGRIGTGELF
TRBD1	TRBV28	TRBJ1-2	ASSLPTTGAIKLYYGYT
NA	TRBV2	TRBJ2-5	ASTRGGDQGN
NA	TRBV28	TRBJ2-7	ASNLEDYEQY
NA	TRBV5-1	TRBJ1-2	ASSPEGVGGYGYT
TRBD1	TRBV20-1	TRBJ1-1	SARDGTVNTEAF
TRBD2	TRBV3-1	TRBJ2-5	ASSRARSGGNQETQY
TRBD2	TRBV2	TRBJ2-1	ASSPTSGRNEQF
TRBD1	TRBV19	TRBJ1-2	ASCPSGGRDYGYT
TRBD2	TRBV10-3	TRBJ2-1	AIWSGGDYNEQF
TRBD2	TRBV11-2	TRBJ2-5	ASSRTSGGPLQETQY
NA	TRBV5-1	TRBJ2-7	ASSPEGREQY
NA	TRBV7-2	TRBJ2-3	ASSFRGETDTQY
TRBD2	TRBV4-3	TRBJ2-2	ASSHPSGRASPAGELF
NA	TRBV5-1	TRBJ2-1	ASSLLATPYNEQF
TRBD1	TRBV12-3/TRBV12-4	TRBJ2-5	ASSSTDRDQETQY
NA	TRBV6-1	TRBJ1-1	ASSDRENTEAF
NA	TRBV10-3	TRBJ1-2	AISETGDGTYGYT
NA	TRBV20-1	TRBJ2-1	SGVRGNNEQF
NA	TRBV5-1	TRBJ2-5	ASSLLTGGTQETQY
NA	TRBV20-1	TRBJ2-7	SVRAVGEQY
NA	TRBV7-6	TRBJ2-7	ASSWGSSYEQY
NA	TRBV11-2	TRBJ1-1	ASSFRRMNTEAF
TRBD2	TRBV20-1	TRBJ2-5	SARNPGLAKETQY
NA	TRBV14	TRBJ2-2	ASSQAQYQRSVYTGELF
TRBD1	TRBV7-8	TRBJ1-5	ASSLYGRGEDQPQH
NA	TRBV19	TRBJ1-1	ASRTQLGGDRWAF
NA	TRBV20-1	TRBJ2-6	SAPKRATDLHSGANVLT
TRBD1	TRBV3-1	TRBJ1-2	ASSHRGLIYGYT
TRBD2	TRBV7-2	TRBJ2-5	ASSLGLAGVDDQETQY
NA	TRBV7-2	TRBJ2-2	ASSLAGTPNTGELF
NA	TRBV9	TRBJ1-4	ASSVAGWNEKLF
TRBD1	TRBV15	TRBJ1-1	ATSINRGANTEAF
NA	TRBV28	TRBJ2-2	ASSLWGGTGELF
NA	TRBV29-1	TRBJ1-1	SVSTSQGTEAF
TRBD1	TRBV29-1	TRBJ1-1	SVGLGTGPGKGEAF
NA	TRBV6-5	TRBJ2-1	ASSYRLGGISYNEQF
NA	TRBV7-6	TRBJ2-1	ASSSTYYNEQF
NA	TRBV6-5	TRBJ1-5	ASSQGRSNQPQH
NA	TRBV28	TRBJ1-6	ASASGSKNSPLH
NA	TRBV12-3/TRBV12-4	TRBJ2-5	ASRTTEETQY
NA	TRBV6-6	TRBJ1-6	ASIQGNSPLH
TRBD1	TRBV7-2	TRBJ2-5	ASSHPSGQGRRWKTQY
NA	TRBV30	TRBJ2-7	AWGEHEQY
NA	TRBV4-3	TRBJ1-1	ASSQGLSANTEAF